This T cell receptor beta chain comes out of a study of T-cell memory formation after mild COVID-19. Study information: TCR clusters were largely donor specific.

TCRdb re-called the 5' RACE reads with MiXCR, one entry per CDR3 protein. Altogether a few hundred thousand distinct CDR3 sequences are present, about 15% being singletons, with the ten largest covering around 22%. Trimming took off 1 base at V and 8 bases at J, with 18 bases between the two ends. Germline loops: CDR1 SGHRS, CDR2 YFSETQ. The CDR3 spans 15 residues. The chain carries TRBV5-1 and TRBJ1-2, with D maybe TRBD1 (6 bases). Material for sequencing was PBMCs or a T cell subset sorted from them (not recorded which). The source is a man between 18 and 29 years old who had mild COVID-19 (a few samples of this study predate the infection). Cell type and time point are not known. CDR3 region: CASSLRGGSPYGYTF. The DNA of the CDR3 is TGCGCCAGCAGCTTGAGGGGGGGCAGTCCCTACGGCTACACCTTC.